A selection of T cell receptor beta chains follows, all from one sample in a study of tumor and adjacent non-tumor tissue in lung cancer. TCRdb reprocessed the multiplex PCR reads with MiXCR, giving one entry per CDR3 protein. The sample lists 200,000 or so distinct CDR3 sequences, 71% occurring once. The material sequenced was lung tumor tissue. The receptor source for this set is a man aged 60-69 years with non-small cell lung cancer. CDR3s include the opening cysteine and the closing phenylalanine or tryptophan. Fields, in order: clone size, D gene, V gene, J gene, CDR3 length, CDR3 protein, CDR3 DNA. D genes are given only for firm matches. Size tells how often a clone was seen (once, few, many) or the class of an expanded clone, and some rows leave it out.

abundance: .; d_gene: .; v_gene: TRBV12-5; j_gene: TRBJ2-2; len: 14; CDR3aa: CASGSDTPTRELFF; CDR3nt: TGTGCTAGTGGTTCGGATACTCCCACCAGGGAGCTGTTTTTT
abundance: .; d_gene: TRBD2; v_gene: TRBV29-1; j_gene: TRBJ2-7; len: 13; CDR3aa: CSVEQAGAYEQYF; CDR3nt: TGCAGCGTTGAACAAGCGGGGGCCTACGAGCAGTACTTC
abundance: few; d_gene: .; v_gene: TRBV7-2; j_gene: TRBJ1-6; len: 16; CDR3aa: CASSLGQRTYNSPLHF; CDR3nt: TGTGCCAGCAGCTTAGGACAGAGGACCTATAATTCACCCCTCCACTTT
abundance: .; d_gene: .; v_gene: TRBV11-2; j_gene: TRBJ2-7; len: 12; CDR3aa: CASSLPSPEQYF; CDR3nt: TGTGCCAGCAGCTTACCTAGCCCCGAGCAGTACTTC
abundance: .; d_gene: .; v_gene: TRBV12-3/TRBV12-4; j_gene: TRBJ1-1; len: 15; CDR3aa: CARSFSVGGFTEAFF; CDR3nt: TGTGCCAGGAGTTTTAGCGTCGGGGGATTCACTGAAGCTTTCTTT
abundance: .; d_gene: TRBD1; v_gene: TRBV20-1; j_gene: TRBJ1-2; len: 15; CDR3aa: CSLLEFRGLSGGYTF; CDR3nt: TGCAGTTTACTAGAGTTTAGGGGGCTTTCTGGAGGCTACACCTTC
abundance: .; d_gene: TRBD2; v_gene: TRBV19; j_gene: TRBJ2-1; len: 18; CDR3aa: CASSKDGTSGRLNNEQFF; CDR3nt: TGTGCCAGTAGTAAAGACGGTACTAGCGGGAGGTTGAACAATGAGCAGTTCTTC
abundance: .; d_gene: .; v_gene: TRBV5-1; j_gene: TRBJ1-5; len: 13; CDR3aa: CASSLSGDQPQHF; CDR3nt: TGCGCCAGCAGCCTTTCGGGGGACCAGCCCCAGCATTTT
abundance: many; d_gene: TRBD1; v_gene: TRBV11-1; j_gene: TRBJ1-1; len: 14; CDR3aa: CASSLAQGATEAFF; CDR3nt: TGTGCCAGCAGCTTAGCACAGGGGGCAACTGAAGCTTTCTTT
abundance: once; d_gene: .; v_gene: TRBV6-5; j_gene: TRBJ2-7; len: 15; CDR3aa: CTSSQAMTGSYEQYF; CDR3nt: TGTACCAGCAGTCAGGCTATGACAGGATCCTACGAGCAATACTTC
abundance: .; d_gene: TRBD2; v_gene: TRBV11-3; j_gene: TRBJ2-5; len: 17; CDR3aa: CTSSPLGGLAGLGTQYF; CDR3nt: TGTACCAGTAGCCCTCTGGGGGGACTAGCGGGCCTGGGGACCCAGTACTTC
abundance: .; d_gene: TRBD2; v_gene: TRBV6-6; j_gene: TRBJ2-5; len: 14; CDR3aa: CASGSGGRGETLYF; CDR3nt: TGTGCCAGCGGCTCGGGGGGAAGGGGAGAGACCCTGTACTTC
abundance: .; d_gene: .; v_gene: TRBV6-6; j_gene: TRBJ1-1; len: 14; CDR3aa: CASSYIRGGTEAFF; CDR3nt: TGTGCCAGCAGTTACATAAGGGGAGGCACTGAAGCTTTCTTT
abundance: .; d_gene: .; v_gene: TRBV6-1; j_gene: TRBJ1-1; len: 14; CDR3aa: CASSGTYLNTEAFF; CDR3nt: TGTGCCAGCAGTGGGACTTATCTGAACACTGAAGCTTTCTTT
abundance: once; d_gene: .; v_gene: TRBV29-1; j_gene: TRBJ1-5; len: 14; CDR3aa: CRVVPRGSDQPQHF; CDR3nt: TGCAGGGTTGTCCCAAGGGGATCCGATCAGCCCCAGCATTTT
abundance: .; d_gene: .; v_gene: TRBV6-2/TRBV6-3; j_gene: TRBJ2-2; len: 16; CDR3aa: CVSNLWDPYTTGELYF; CDR3nt: TGTGTCAGCAATCTCTGGGACCCGTACACGACCGGGGAGTTGTATTTT
abundance: .; d_gene: .; v_gene: TRBV11-2; j_gene: TRBJ2-5; len: 14; CDR3aa: CASSSGRVQEAQYF; CDR3nt: TGTGCCAGCAGCTCTGGACGAGTCCAAGAGGCCCAGTACTTC
abundance: .; d_gene: .; v_gene: TRBV11-2; j_gene: TRBJ2-7; len: 14; CDR3aa: CVSSLTDTAYDQYF; CDR3nt: TGTGTCAGCAGCCTGACGGACACTGCCTACGACCAGTACTTC
abundance: .; d_gene: .; v_gene: TRBV6-6; j_gene: TRBJ1-1; len: 12; CDR3aa: CTSSYQGAGAFF; CDR3nt: TGTACCAGCAGTTACCAGGGCGCGGGAGCTTTCTTT
abundance: many; d_gene: .; v_gene: TRBV6-1; j_gene: TRBJ1-2; len: 14; CDR3aa: CASSPGTADYGYTF; CDR3nt: TGTGCCAGCAGTCCCGGGACGGCCGACTATGGCTACACCTTC
abundance: few; d_gene: .; v_gene: TRBV20-1; j_gene: TRBJ2-2; len: 16; CDR3aa: CSAKTPTALSTGELFF; CDR3nt: TGCAGTGCTAAAACCCCGACAGCTTTAAGCACCGGGGAGCTGTTTTTT
abundance: .; d_gene: .; v_gene: TRBV6-1; j_gene: TRBJ2-2; len: 15; CDR3aa: CASSVRGGGTGELSF; CDR3nt: TGTGCGAGCAGTGTCAGGGGCGGTGGGACCGGGGAGCTGTCTTTT
abundance: .; d_gene: .; v_gene: TRBV6-2/TRBV6-3; j_gene: TRBJ2-2; len: 15; CDR3aa: CAGRLGWGRTGELFF; CDR3nt: TGTGCCGGCAGATTGGGCTGGGGCCGGACCGGGGAGCTGTTTTTT
abundance: .; d_gene: TRBD1; v_gene: TRBV11-1; j_gene: TRBJ2-1; len: 21; CDR3aa: CASSLAWGRGLSRSTYNERFF; CDR3nt: TGTGCCAGCAGTTTAGCTTGGGGCAGGGGGCTTAGTCGAAGCACATACAATGAGCGGTTCTTC
abundance: .; d_gene: TRBD2; v_gene: TRBV6-1; j_gene: TRBJ2-3; len: 14; CDR3aa: CASSTSGGTDTQYF; CDR3nt: TGTGCCAGCAGCACTAGCGGGGGTACAGATACGCAGTATTTT
abundance: .; d_gene: .; v_gene: TRBV29-1; j_gene: TRBJ2-7; len: 14; CDR3aa: CSAEDRDLTYEQYF; CDR3nt: TGCAGCGCTGAAGATCGGGACTTAACCTACGAGCAGTACTTT
abundance: .; d_gene: TRBD1; v_gene: TRBV6-1; j_gene: TRBJ1-4; len: 13; CDR3aa: CASSSDRCGKLFF; CDR3nt: TGTGCCAGCAGTTCGGACAGGTGCGGAAAACTGTTTTTT
abundance: once; d_gene: TRBD2; v_gene: TRBV4-3; j_gene: TRBJ2-5; len: 17; CDR3aa: CASSQRPGGNTGETQYF; CDR3nt: TGCGCCAGCAGCCAAAGGCCGGGAGGGAATACGGGGGAGACCCAATACTTC
abundance: .; d_gene: TRBD1; v_gene: TRBV6-1; j_gene: TRBJ2-2; len: 14; CDR3aa: CASGQGPNTVELFF; CDR3nt: TGTGCCAGCGGACAGGGGCCAAACACCGTGGAGCTGTTTTTT
abundance: .; d_gene: .; v_gene: TRBV29-1; j_gene: TRBJ1-5; len: 15; CDR3aa: CSVAAGTRGNQPQHF; CDR3nt: TGCAGCGTCGCCGCCGGGACAAGGGGCAATCAGCCCCAGCATTTT
abundance: once; d_gene: .; v_gene: TRBV4-2; j_gene: TRBJ2-5; len: 15; CDR3aa: CASSQDFSCQGTQYF; CDR3nt: TGTGCCAGCAGCCAAGATTTCAGTTGCCAAGGGACCCAGTACTTC
abundance: .; d_gene: .; v_gene: TRBV11-2; j_gene: TRBJ2-1; len: 14; CDR3aa: CASGLRAGNNEQFF; CDR3nt: TGTGCCAGCGGCTTAAGGGCAGGGAACAATGAGCAGTTCTTC
abundance: once; d_gene: TRBD2; v_gene: TRBV6-1; j_gene: TRBJ2-7; len: 15; CDR3aa: CASSTGTSGFWEQYF; CDR3nt: TGTGCCAGCAGTACCGGGACTAGCGGCTTTTGGGAGCAGTACTTC
abundance: .; d_gene: .; v_gene: TRBV12-3/TRBV12-4; j_gene: TRBJ2-3; len: 15; CDR3aa: CASSLAGDGTDTQYF; CDR3nt: TGTGCCAGCAGTTTAGCGGGAGATGGGACAGATACGCAGTATTTT
abundance: .; d_gene: .; v_gene: TRBV11-3; j_gene: TRBJ2-1; len: 13; CDR3aa: CASSPISWSEQFF; CDR3nt: TGTGCCAGCAGCCCGATTAGCTGGAGTGAGCAGTTCTTC
abundance: .; d_gene: .; v_gene: TRBV11-2; j_gene: TRBJ2-7; len: 14; CDR3aa: CASSLVGTPYEQYF; CDR3nt: TGTGCCAGTAGCTTAGTCGGCACCCCCTACGAGCAGTACTTC
abundance: .; d_gene: .; v_gene: TRBV7-2; j_gene: TRBJ2-3; len: 16; CDR3aa: CASSPRMGGATDTQYF; CDR3nt: TGTGCCAGCAGCCCACGCATGGGGGGGGCGACAGATACGCAGTATTTT
abundance: .; d_gene: .; v_gene: TRBV29-1; j_gene: TRBJ2-7; len: 12; CDR3aa: CSVGSRLTEQYF; CDR3nt: TGCAGCGTTGGGAGCAGGTTAACCGAGCAGTACTTC
abundance: .; d_gene: TRBD1; v_gene: TRBV20-1; j_gene: TRBJ1-5; len: 13; CDR3aa: CTARAQGDQPQHF; CDR3nt: TGTACTGCTAGAGCACAGGGGGACCAGCCCCAGCATTTC
abundance: .; d_gene: .; v_gene: TRBV20-1; j_gene: TRBJ2-5; len: 16; CDR3aa: CSARDGTLLRRETQYF; CDR3nt: TGCAGTGCTAGAGATGGGACACTCCTACGTAGGGAGACCCAGTACTTC
abundance: .; d_gene: .; v_gene: TRBV11-2; j_gene: TRBJ2-1; len: 12; CDR3aa: CASSLRDNEKFF; CDR3nt: TGCGCCAGCAGCTTAAGGGACAATGAGAAGTTCTTC
abundance: few; d_gene: TRBD1; v_gene: TRBV20-1; j_gene: TRBJ1-5; len: 13; CDR3aa: CSATQGSNQPQHF; CDR3nt: TGCAGTGCGACACAGGGGAGCAATCAGCCCCAGCATTTT
abundance: once; d_gene: .; v_gene: TRBV20-1; j_gene: TRBJ2-2; len: 15; CDR3aa: CSVREPVWNTGELFF; CDR3nt: TGCAGTGTTAGAGAGCCAGTGTGGAACACCGGGGAGCTGTTTTTT
abundance: .; d_gene: .; v_gene: TRBV11-3; j_gene: TRBJ2-1; len: 14; CDR3aa: CASSLQLDGNEQTF; CDR3nt: TGTGCCAGCAGCTTACAACTGGACGGGAATGAGCAGACCTTC
abundance: .; d_gene: .; v_gene: TRBV20-1; j_gene: TRBJ1-2; len: 13; CDR3aa: CSDREAGGYGYTF; CDR3nt: TGCAGTGATAGAGAAGCGGGTGGCTATGGCTACACCTTC
abundance: .; d_gene: .; v_gene: TRBV11-3; j_gene: TRBJ1-6; len: 12; CDR3aa: CASSDCYPPLDF; CDR3nt: TGCGCCAGCAGCGACTGTTATCCACCCCTCGACTTT
abundance: .; d_gene: .; v_gene: TRBV20-1; j_gene: TRBJ1-6; len: 15; CDR3aa: CGARAKGVKVTPLLF; CDR3nt: TGCGGTGCTAGAGCCAAGGGGGTGAAAGTGACACCCCTCCTCTTT
abundance: many; d_gene: .; v_gene: TRBV20-1; j_gene: TRBJ2-3; len: 15; CDR3aa: CSARDSGLSTDTQYF; CDR3nt: TGCAGTGCTAGAGATTCTGGACTCAGCACAGATACGCAGTATTTT
abundance: .; d_gene: .; v_gene: TRBV6-5; j_gene: TRBJ1-5; len: 15; CDR3aa: CASSYSREGNQPHHF; CDR3nt: TGTGCCAGCAGTTACTCAAGGGAGGGCAATCAGCCCCACCATTTT
abundance: many; d_gene: .; v_gene: TRBV4-2; j_gene: TRBJ2-7; len: 13; CDR3aa: CASSPRGPYEQYF; CDR3nt: TGTGCCAGCAGCCCGCGGGGCCCCTACGAGCAGTACTTC